This TCR beta chain came from a study of OX40 agonist ivuxolimab in advanced cancers. General study results and limits: More expanded clones were found, on average, in CD8+ than in CD4+ T cells.

Data came from immunoSEQ multiplex PCR; TCRdb stores just in-frame clones and leaves some out. The table includes about 76,000 clones, 88% detected once. Between the trimmed V and J ends, which lost 4 bases and 5 bases, there was a span of 8 bases. Germline V gives CDR1 SGHTS, CDR2 YDEGEE. This CDR3 comprises 12 residues. Regarding this clone: The target antigen is unknown.

The specimen was CD4+ or CD8+ T cells sorted from blood, collected in a trial of the OX40 agonist ivuxolimab. The receptor was derived from an adult with an advanced solid tumor such as melanoma, head and neck, liver or kidney cancer. This rearrangement joins TRBV5-8 to TRBJ2-3; D uncertain. This chain's CDR3 is CASSPGGDTQYF. The CDR3 region has the DNA TGTGCCAGCAGCCCGGGCGGAGATACGCAGTATTTT.